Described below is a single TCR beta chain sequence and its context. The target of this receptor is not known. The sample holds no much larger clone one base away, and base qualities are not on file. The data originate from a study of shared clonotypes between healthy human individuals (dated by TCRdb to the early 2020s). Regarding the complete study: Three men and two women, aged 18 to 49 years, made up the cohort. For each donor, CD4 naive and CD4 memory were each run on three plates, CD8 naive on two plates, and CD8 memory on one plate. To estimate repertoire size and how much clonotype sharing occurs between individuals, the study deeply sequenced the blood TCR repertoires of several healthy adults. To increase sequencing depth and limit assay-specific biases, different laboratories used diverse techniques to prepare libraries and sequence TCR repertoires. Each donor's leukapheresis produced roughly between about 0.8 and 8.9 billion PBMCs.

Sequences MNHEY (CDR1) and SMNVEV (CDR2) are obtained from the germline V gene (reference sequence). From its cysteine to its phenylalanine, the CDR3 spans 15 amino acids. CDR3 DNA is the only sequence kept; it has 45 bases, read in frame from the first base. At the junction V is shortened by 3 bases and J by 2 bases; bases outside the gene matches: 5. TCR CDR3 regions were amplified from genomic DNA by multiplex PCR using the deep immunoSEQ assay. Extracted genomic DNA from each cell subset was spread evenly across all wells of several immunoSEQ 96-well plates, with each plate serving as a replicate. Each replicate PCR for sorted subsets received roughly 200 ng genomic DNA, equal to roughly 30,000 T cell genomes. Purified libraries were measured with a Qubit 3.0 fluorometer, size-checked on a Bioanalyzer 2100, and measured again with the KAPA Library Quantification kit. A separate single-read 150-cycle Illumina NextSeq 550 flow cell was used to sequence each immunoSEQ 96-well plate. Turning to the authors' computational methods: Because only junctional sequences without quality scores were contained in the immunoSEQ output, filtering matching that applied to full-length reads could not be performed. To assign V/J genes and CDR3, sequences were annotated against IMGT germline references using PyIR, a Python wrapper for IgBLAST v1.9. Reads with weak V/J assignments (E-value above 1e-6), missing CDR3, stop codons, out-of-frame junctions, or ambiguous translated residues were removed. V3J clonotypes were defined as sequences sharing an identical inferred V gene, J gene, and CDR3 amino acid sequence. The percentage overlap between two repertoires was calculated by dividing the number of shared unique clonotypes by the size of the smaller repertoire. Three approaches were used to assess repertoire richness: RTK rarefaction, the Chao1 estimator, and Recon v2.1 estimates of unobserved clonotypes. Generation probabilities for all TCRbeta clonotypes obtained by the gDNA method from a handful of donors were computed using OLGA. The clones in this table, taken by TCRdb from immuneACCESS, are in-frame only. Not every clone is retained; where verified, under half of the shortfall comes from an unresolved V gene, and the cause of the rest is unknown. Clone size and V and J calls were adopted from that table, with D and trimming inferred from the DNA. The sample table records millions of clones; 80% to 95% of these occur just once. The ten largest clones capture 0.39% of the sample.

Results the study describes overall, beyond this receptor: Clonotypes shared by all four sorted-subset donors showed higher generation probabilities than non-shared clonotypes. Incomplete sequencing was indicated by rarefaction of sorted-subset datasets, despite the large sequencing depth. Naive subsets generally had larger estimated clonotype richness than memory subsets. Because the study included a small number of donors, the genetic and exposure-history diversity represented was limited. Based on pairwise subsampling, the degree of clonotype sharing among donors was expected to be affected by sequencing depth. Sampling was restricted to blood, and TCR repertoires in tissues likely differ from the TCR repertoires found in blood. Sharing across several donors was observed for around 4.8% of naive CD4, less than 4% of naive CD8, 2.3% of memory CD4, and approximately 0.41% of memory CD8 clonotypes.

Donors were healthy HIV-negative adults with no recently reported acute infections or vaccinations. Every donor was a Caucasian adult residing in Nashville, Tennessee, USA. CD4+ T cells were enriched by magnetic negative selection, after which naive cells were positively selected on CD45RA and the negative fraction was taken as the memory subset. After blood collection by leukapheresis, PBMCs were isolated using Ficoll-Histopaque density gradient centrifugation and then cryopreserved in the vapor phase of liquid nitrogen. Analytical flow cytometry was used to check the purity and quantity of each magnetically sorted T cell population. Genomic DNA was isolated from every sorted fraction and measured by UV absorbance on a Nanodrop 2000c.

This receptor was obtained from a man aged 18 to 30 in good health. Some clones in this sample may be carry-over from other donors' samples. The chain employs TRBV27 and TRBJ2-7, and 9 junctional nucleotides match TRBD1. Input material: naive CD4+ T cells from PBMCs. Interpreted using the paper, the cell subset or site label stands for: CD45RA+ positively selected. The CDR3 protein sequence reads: CASSLTGTGTYEQYF. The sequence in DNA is TGTGCCAGCAGTTTGACCGGGACAGGGACCTACGAGCAGTACTTC.